This paragraph reports one T cell receptor (beta chain). No antigen is known for it. The data derive from a study of CD8 T cells in Susac syndrome. Study-wide results and caveats: The study conceded that relatively few individuals underwent its TCR sequencing and HLA analysis.

The germline V gene has CDR1 SGHAT and CDR2 FQDESV (reference sequence). With V trimmed by 4 bases and J by 6 bases, 13 bases remained unmatched. The CDR3 sequence is 16 residues long. High-throughput TCR beta sequencing covered peripheral CD8+ and CD4+ T cells. While CD8+ and CD4+ T cells were isolated negatively, TEMRA cells were enriched by FACS. Random hexamers were used to reverse transcribe an amount of about 0.45 to 1 ug RNA. Coverage of TCR beta CDR3 amplification by immunoSEQ multiplex PCR extended to 54 Vbeta and 13 Jbeta. Using its own MiXCR run on the immunoSEQ multiplex PCR reads, TCRdb lists one record per CDR3 protein. The data show about 290,000 distinct CDR3 sequences, 89% seen once.

What was sequenced was CD8+ T cells from PBMCs. This chain uses TRBV11-1 with TRBJ2-3, with 7 bases lining up with TRBD1. This receptor was taken from a human donor with multiple sclerosis. The CDR3 loop is CASSSFRQGVADTQYF. The CDR3 DNA is TGTGCCAGCAGCTCATTTCGACAGGGAGTGGCGGATACGCAGTATTTT.